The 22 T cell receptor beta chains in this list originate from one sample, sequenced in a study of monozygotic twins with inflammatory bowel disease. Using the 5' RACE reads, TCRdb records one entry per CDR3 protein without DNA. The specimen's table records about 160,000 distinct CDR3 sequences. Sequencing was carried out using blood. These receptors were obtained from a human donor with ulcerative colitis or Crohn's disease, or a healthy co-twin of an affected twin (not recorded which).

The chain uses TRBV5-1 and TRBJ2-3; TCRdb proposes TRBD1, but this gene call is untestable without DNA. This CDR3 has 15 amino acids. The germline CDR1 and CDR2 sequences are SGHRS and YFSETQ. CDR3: CASSLEEGSTDTQYF.

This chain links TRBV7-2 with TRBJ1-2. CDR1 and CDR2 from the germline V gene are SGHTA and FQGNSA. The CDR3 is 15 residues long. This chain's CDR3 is CASSLNSGLNYGYTF.

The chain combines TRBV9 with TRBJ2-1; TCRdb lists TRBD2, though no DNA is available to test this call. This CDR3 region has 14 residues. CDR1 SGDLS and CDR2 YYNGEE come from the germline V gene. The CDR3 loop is CASSATLLVGEQFF. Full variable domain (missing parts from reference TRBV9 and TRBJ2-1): DSGVTQTPKHLITATGQRVTLRCSPRSGDLSVYWYQQSLDQGLQFLIQYYNGEERAKGNILERFSAQQFPDLHSELNLSSLELGDSALYFCASSATLLVGEQFFGPGTRLTVL.

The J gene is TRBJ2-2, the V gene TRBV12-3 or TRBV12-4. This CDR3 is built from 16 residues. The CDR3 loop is CASSFAGLANTGELFF.

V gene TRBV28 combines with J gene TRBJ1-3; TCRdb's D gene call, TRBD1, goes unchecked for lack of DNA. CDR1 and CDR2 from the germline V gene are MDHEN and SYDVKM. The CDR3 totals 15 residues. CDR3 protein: CASSPPRISGNTIYF.

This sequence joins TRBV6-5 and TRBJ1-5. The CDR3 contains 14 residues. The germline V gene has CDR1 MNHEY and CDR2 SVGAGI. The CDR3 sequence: CASSSLGGLQPQHF.

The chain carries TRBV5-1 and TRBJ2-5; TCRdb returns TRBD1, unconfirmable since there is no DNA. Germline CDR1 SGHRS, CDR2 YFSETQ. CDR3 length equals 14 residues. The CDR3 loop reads CASSTTGFQETQYF.

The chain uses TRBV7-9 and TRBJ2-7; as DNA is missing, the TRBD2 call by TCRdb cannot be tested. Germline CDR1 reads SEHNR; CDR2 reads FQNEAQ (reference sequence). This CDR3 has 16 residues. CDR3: CASSAPGTSFSYEQYF. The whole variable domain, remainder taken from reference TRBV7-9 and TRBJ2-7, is DTGVSQNPRHKITKRGQNVTFRCDPISEHNRLYWYRQTLGQGPEFLTYFQNEAQLEKSRLLSDRFSAERPKGSFSTLEIQRTEQGDSAMYLCASSAPGTSFSYEQYFGPGTRLTVT.

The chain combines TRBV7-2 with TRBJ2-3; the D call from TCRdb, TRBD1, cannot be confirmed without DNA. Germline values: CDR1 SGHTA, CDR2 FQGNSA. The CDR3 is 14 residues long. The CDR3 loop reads CANLVTGNGDTQYF.

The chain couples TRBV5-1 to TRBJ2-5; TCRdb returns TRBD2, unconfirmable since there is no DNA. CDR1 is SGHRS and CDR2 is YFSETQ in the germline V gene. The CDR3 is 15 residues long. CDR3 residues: CASSLAGVAGETQYF.

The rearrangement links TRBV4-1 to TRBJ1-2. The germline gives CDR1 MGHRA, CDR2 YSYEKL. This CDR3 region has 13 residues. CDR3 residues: CASSQVGNYGYTF.

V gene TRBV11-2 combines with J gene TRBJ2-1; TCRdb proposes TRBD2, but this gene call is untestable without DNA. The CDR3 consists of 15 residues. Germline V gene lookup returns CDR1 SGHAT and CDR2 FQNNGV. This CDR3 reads CASSLRRGEGGEQFF.

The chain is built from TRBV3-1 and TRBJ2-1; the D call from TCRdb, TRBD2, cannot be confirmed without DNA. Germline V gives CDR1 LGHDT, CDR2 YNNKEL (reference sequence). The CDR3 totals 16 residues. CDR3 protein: CASSQDVAGWYNEQFF.

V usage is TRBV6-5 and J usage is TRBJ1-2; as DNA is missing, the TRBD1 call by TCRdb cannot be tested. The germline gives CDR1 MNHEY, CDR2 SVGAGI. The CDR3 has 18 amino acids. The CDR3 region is CASSYSPPTRAQPYGYTF.

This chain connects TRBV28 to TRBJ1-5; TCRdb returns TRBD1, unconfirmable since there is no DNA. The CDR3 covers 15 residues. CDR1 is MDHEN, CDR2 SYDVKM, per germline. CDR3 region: CASSLRDSLNQPQHF.

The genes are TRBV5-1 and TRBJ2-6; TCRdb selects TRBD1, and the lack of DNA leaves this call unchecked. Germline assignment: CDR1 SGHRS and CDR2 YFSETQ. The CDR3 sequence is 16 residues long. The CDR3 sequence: CASSLIPAPGANVLTF.

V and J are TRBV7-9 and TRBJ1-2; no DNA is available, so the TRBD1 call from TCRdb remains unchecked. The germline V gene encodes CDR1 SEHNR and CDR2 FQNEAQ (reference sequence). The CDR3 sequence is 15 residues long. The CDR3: CASSLQGAYGYGYTF.

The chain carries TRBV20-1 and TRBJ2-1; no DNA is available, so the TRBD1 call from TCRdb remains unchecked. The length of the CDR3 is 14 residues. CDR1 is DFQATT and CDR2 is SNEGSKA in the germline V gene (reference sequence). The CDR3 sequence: CSARDRRDLNEQFF.

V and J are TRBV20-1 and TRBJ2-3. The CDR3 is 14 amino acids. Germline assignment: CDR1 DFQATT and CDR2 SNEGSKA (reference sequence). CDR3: CSTYSTGSTDTQYF.

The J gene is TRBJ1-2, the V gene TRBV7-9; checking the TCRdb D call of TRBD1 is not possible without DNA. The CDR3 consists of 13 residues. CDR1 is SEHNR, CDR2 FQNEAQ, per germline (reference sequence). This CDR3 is CASSLGTVDGYTF. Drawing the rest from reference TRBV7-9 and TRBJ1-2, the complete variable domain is DTGVSQNPRHKITKRGQNVTFRCDPISEHNRLYWYRQTLGQGPEFLTYFQNEAQLEKSRLLSDRFSAERPKGSFSTLEIQRTEQGDSAMYLCASSLGTVDGYTFGSGTRLTVV.

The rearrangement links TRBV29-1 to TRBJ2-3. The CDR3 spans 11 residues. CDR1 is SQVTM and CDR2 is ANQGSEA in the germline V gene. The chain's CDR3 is CSVSWSDTQYF.

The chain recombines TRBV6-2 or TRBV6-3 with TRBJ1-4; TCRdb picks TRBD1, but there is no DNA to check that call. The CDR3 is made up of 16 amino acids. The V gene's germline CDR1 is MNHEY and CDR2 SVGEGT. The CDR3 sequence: CASSPSFGTGGEKLFF.